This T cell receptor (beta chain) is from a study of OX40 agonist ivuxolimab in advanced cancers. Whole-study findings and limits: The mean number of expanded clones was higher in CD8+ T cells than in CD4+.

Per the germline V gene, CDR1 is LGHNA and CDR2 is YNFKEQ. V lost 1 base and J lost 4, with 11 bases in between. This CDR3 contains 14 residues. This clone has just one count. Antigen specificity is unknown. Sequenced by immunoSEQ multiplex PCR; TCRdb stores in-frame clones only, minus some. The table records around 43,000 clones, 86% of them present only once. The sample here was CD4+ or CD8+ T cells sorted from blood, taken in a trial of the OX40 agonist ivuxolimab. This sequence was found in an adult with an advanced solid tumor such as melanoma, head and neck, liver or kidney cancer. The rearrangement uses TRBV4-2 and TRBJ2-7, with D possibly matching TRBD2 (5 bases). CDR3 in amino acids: CASSQGFTGYEQYF. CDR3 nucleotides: TGTGCCAGCAGCCAAGGATTTACGGGGTACGAGCAGTACTTC.